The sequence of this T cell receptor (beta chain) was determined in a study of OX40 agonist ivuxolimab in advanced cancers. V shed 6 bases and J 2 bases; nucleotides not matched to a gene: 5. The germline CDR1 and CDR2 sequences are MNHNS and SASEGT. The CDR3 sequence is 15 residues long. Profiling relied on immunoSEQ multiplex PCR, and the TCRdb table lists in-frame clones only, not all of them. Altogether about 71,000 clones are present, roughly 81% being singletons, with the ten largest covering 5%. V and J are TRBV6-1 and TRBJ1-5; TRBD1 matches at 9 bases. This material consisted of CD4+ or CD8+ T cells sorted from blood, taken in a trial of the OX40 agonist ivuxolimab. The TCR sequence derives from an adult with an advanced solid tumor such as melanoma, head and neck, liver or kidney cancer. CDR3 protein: CASRDRGRGNQPQHF. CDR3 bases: TGTGCCAGCAGGGACAGGGGCAGGGGCAATCAGCCCCAGCATTTT.